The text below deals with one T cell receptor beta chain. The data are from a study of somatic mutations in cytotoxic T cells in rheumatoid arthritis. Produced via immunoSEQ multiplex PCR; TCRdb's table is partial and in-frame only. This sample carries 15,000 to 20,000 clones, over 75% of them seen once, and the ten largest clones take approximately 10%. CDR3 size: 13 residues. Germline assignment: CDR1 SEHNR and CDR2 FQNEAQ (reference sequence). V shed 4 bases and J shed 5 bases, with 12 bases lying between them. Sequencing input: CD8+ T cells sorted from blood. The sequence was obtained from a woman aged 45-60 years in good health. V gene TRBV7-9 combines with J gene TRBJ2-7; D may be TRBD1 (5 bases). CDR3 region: CASSSQTVDEQYF. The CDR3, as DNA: TGTGCCAGCAGCTCGCAGACAGTGGACGAGCAGTACTTC.